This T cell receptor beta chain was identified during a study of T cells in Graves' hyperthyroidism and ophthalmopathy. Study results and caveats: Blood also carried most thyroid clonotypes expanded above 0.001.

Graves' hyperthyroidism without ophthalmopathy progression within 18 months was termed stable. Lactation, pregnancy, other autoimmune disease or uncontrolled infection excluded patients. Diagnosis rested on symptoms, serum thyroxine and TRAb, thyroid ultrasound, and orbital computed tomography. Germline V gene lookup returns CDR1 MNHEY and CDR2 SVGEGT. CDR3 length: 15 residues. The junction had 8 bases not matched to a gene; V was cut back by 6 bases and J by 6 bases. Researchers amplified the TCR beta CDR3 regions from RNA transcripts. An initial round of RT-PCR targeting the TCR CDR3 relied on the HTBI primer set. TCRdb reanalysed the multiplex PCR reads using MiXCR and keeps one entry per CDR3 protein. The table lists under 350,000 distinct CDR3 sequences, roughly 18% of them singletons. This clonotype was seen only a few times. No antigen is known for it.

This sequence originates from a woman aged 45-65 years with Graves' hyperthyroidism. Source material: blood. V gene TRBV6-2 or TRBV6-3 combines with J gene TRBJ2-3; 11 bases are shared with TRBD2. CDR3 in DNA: TGTGCCAGCAGCCGTCCTCTAGCGGGGGGTGATACGCAGTATTTT. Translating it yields CASSRPLAGGDTQYF.